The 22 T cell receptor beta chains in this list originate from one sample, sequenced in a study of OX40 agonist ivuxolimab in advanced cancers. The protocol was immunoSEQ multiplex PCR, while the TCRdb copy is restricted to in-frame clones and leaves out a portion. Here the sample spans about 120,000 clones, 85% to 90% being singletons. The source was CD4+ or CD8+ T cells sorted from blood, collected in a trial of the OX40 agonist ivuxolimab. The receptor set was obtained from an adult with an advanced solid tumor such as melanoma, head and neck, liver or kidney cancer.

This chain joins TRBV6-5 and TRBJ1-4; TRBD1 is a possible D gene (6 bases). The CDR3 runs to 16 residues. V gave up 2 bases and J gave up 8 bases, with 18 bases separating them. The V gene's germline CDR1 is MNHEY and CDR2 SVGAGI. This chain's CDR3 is CASSYRGAGAAEKLFF. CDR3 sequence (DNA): TGTGCCAGCAGTTACCGTGGTGCGGGGGCGGCGGAAAAACTGTTTTTT.

CDR3 sequence reads: CASSEDRGGPYNEQFF. The CDR3 DNA follows: TGTGCCAGCAGTGAAGATCGAGGGGGCCCTTACAATGAGCAGTTCTTC. The rearrangement links TRBV2 to TRBJ2-1, with 7 positions matching TRBD1. J was trimmed by 4 bases and V by 1 base; bases with no gene match: 7. Germline-derived CDR1 and CDR2 are SNHLY and FYNNEI. CDR3 size: 16 residues.

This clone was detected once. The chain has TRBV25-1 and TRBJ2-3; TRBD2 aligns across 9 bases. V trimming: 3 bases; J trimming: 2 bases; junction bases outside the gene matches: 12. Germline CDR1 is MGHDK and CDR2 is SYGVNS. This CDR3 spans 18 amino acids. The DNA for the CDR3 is TGTGCCAGCAGTGAGTTCCACGGGACTAGCAGAACCACAGATACGCAGTATTTT. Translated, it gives CASSEFHGTSRTTDTQYF.

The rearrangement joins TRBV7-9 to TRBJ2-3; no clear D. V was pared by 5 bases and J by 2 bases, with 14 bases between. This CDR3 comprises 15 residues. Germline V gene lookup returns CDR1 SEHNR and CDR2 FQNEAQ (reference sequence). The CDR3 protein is CASSPSMGFTDTQYF. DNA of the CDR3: TGTGCCAGCAGCCCCTCGATGGGTTTCACAGATACGCAGTATTTT.

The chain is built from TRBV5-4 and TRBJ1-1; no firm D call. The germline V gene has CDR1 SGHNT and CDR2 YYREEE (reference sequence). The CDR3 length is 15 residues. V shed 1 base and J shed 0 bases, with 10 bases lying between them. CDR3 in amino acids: CASSLKKAMNTEAFF. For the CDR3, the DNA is TGTGCCAGCAGCTTGAAGAAGGCTATGAACACTGAAGCTTTCTTT.

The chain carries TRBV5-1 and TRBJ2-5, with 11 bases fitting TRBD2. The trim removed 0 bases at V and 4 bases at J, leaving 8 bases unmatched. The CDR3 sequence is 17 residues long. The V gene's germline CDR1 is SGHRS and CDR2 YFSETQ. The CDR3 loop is CASSLGLAGMMGETQYF. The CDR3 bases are TGCGCCAGCAGCTTGGGACTAGCGGGGATGATGGGAGAGACCCAGTACTTC.

The CDR3, as DNA: TGCGCCAGCAGACGAGCAGGGGTAGGAGGGGAGCTGTTTTTT. Residues: CASRRAGVGGELFF. The chain carries TRBV4-3 and TRBJ2-2, with D perhaps matching TRBD1 (6 bases). Looked up from germline, CDR1 is LGHNA and CDR2 is YSLEER. V dropped 6 bases and J dropped 8 bases, with 16 bases sitting between them. This CDR3 has 14 residues.

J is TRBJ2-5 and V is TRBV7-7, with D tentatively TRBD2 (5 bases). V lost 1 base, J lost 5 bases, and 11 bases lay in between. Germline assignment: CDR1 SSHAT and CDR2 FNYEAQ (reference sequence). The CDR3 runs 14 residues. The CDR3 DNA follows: TGTGCCAGCAGCTTAGGTAGCGCTAGTGAGACCCAGTACTTC. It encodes CASSLGSASETQYF.

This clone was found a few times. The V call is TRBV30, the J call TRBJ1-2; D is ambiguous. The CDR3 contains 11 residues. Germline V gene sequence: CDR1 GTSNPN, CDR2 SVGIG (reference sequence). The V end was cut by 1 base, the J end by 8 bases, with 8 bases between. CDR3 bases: TGTGCCTGGAGTGGGAACGGAGGCTACACCTTC. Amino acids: CAWSGNGGYTF.

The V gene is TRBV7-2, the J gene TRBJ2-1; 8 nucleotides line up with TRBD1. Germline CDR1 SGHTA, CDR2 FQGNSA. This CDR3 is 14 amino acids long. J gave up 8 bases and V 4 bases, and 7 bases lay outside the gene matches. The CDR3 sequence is CASSYGQGMYEQFF. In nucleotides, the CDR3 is TGTGCCAGCAGCTATGGACAGGGTATGTATGAGCAGTTCTTC.

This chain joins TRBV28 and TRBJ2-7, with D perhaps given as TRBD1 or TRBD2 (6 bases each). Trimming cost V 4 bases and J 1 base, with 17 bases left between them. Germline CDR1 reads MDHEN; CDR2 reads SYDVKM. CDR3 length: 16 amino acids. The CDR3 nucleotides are TGTGCCAGCAGTTCCTCCCCCGGGGGCGGATCCTACGAGCAGTACTTC. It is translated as CASSSSPGGGSYEQYF.

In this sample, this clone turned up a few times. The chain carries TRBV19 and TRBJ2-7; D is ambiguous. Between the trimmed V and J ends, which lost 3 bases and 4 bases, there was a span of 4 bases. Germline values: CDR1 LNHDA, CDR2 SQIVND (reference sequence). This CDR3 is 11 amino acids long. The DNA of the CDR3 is TGTGCCAGTAGTATCGGGTACGAGCAGTACTTC. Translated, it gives CASSIGYEQYF.

CDR3 residues: CASSQDRGNTIYF. The CDR3 nucleotides read TGCGCCAGCAGCCAAGATCGGGGAAACACCATATATTTT. The V call is TRBV4-3, the J call TRBJ1-3, with unresolved D. V gave up 0 bases and J gave up 4 bases, with 4 bases separating them. Germline CDR1 and CDR2: LGHNA and YSLEER. The CDR3 loop spans 13 amino acids.

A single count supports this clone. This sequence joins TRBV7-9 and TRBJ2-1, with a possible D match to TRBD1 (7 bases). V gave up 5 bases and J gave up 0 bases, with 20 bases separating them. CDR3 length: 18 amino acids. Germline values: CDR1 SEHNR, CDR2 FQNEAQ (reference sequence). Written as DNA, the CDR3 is TGTGCCAGCAGCCCCCAGGGGGGCCCAGACAGCTCCTACAATGAGCAGTTCTTC. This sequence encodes CASSPQGGPDSSYNEQFF.

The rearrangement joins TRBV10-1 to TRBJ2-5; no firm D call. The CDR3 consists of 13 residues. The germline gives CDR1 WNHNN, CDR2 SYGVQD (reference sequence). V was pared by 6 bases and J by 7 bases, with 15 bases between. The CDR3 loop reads CASSPEAIGTQYF. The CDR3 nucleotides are TGCGCCAGCAGCCCCGAGGCGATCGGGACCCAGTACTTC.

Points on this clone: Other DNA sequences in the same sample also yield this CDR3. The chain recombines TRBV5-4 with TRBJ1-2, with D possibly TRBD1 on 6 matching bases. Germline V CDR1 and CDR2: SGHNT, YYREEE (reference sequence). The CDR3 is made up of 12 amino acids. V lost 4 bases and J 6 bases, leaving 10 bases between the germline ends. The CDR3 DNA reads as TGTGCCAGCAGCCTACAGGGAGATGGCTACACCTTC. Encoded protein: CASSLQGDGYTF.

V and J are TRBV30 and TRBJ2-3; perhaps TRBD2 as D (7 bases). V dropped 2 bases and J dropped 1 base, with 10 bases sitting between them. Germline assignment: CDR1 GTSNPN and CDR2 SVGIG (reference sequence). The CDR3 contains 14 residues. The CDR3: CAWSRGGGTDTQYF. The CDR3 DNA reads TGTGCCTGGAGTCGAGGGGGGGGCACAGATACGCAGTATTTT.

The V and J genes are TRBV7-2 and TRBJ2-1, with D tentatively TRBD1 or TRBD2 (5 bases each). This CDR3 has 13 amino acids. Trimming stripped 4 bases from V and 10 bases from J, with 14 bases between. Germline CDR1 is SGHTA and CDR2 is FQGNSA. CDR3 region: CASSSSQGREQFF. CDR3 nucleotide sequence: TGTGCCAGCAGCTCATCCCAGGGACGCGAGCAGTTCTTC.

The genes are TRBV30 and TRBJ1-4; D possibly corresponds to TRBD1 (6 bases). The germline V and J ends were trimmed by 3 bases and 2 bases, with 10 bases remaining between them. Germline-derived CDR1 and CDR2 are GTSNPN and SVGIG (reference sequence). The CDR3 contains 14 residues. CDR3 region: CAWSRGATNEKLFF. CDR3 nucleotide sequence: TGTGCCTGGAGCCGGGGGGCTACTAATGAAAAACTGTTTTTT.

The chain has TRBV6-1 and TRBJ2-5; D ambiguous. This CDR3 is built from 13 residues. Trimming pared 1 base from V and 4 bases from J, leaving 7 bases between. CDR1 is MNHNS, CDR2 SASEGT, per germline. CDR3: CASSEVRRETQYF. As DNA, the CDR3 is TGTGCCAGCAGTGAAGTAAGGAGAGAGACCCAGTACTTC.

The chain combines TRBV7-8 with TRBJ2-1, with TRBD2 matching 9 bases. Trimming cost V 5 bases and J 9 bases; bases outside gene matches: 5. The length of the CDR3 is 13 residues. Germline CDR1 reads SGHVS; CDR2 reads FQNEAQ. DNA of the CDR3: TGTGCCAGCAGCCCGGCGGGGGGGGGTGAGCAGTTCTTC. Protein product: CASSPAGGGEQFF.

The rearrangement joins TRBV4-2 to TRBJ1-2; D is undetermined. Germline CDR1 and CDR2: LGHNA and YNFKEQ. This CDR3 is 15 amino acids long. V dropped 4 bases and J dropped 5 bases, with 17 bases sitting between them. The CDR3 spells CASSLHGEGGYGYTF. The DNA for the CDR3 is TGTGCCAGCAGCCTCCATGGGGAGGGAGGGTATGGCTACACCTTC.